The 19 T cell receptor beta chains presented below share a single source sample, sequenced in a study of blood T cell repertoires in COVID-19. Libraries were prepared by immunoSEQ multiplex PCR; TCRdb keeps only in-frame clonotypes and omits some of them. The sample includes under 200,000 clones, over 70% of them seen just once. The sample was peripheral blood. These receptors originate from a woman at least 80 years old with active or convalescent COVID-19.

The CDR3 loop reads CASSGGTGVYGYTF. CDR3 DNA sequence: TGCGCCAGCAGTGGGGGGACAGGGGTCTATGGCTACACCTTC. This chain connects TRBV10-2 to TRBJ1-2; 10 bases fit TRBD1. The J segment lost 4 bases and the V segment lost 4 bases, leaving 3 bases of the junction unmatched. CDR1 is WSHSY, CDR2 SAAADI, per germline. The CDR3 has 14 amino acids.

This clone has more than one count but fewer than ten. J is TRBJ1-5 and V is TRBV6-2 or TRBV6-3; D may be TRBD1 (6 bases). Germline values: CDR1 MNHEY, CDR2 SVGEGT. V lost 5 bases and J lost 3, with 11 bases in between. The CDR3 runs to 14 residues. In DNA, the CDR3 is TGTGCCAGCAGTCTACCAGGGGTCAATCAGCCCCAGCATTTT. Translation: CASSLPGVNQPQHF.

The genes are TRBV5-1 and TRBJ2-1; 10 bases fit TRBD1. This CDR3 has 15 amino acids. Germline CDR1 and CDR2: SGHRS and YFSETQ. The trim removed 4 bases at V and 7 bases at J, leaving 8 bases unmatched. The CDR3 sequence is CASSPSGDRGNEQFF. In DNA form, the CDR3 reads TGCGCCAGCAGCCCCTCGGGGGACAGGGGTAATGAGCAGTTCTTC.

The rearrangement links TRBV7-2 to TRBJ2-3, with TRBD2 matching 9 bases. Germline V lookup: CDR1 SGHTA, CDR2 FQGNSA. V shed 2 bases and J 7 bases; nucleotides not matched to a gene: 10. The CDR3 is 16 residues long. CDR3 loop: CASSLLAGGRRNTQYF. CDR3 sequence (DNA): TGTGCCAGCAGCTTACTCGCGGGGGGGAGGAGAAATACGCAGTATTTT.

This chain uses TRBV7-8 with TRBJ1-3; D is perhaps TRBD1 (5 bases). Trimming took 5 bases from V and 4 from J, leaving 12 bases between them. Germline lookup yields CDR1 SGHVS and CDR2 FQNEAQ. CDR3 length: 14 residues. The CDR3 sequence: CASSATGLGNTIYF. The CDR3 DNA reads as TGTGCCAGCAGCGCCACAGGTTTAGGAAACACCATATATTTT.

The chain recombines TRBV27 with TRBJ1-1; D may be TRBD1 (6 bases). The germline V gene encodes CDR1 MNHEY and CDR2 SMNVEV (reference sequence). The V and J ends lost 2 bases and 4 bases respectively, with 17 bases between them. The CDR3 runs to 16 residues. CDR3 sequence (DNA): TGTGCCAGCAGTTTAGGACAGATGGTTCGGGGCACTGAAGCTTTCTTT. Translated: CASSLGQMVRGTEAFF.

The V and J genes are TRBV4-3 and TRBJ2-1; D is unclear. CDR1 is LGHNA and CDR2 is YSLEER in the germline V gene. CDR3 size: 16 residues. Trimming left V 0 bases short and J 4 bases short, with 13 bases between. In nucleotides, the CDR3 is TGCGCCAGCAGCCAAGAGCCGCCAGGCCAATACAATGAGCAGTTCTTC. It codes for CASSQEPPGQYNEQFF.

V usage is TRBV7-3 and J usage is TRBJ2-3, with 7 bases aligning to TRBD1. Germline trimming cut 2 bases from V and 0 bases from J; bases unmatched to any gene: 5. Germline lookup yields CDR1 SGHTA and CDR2 FQGTGA. The CDR3 has 16 residues. The CDR3 coding sequence is TGTGCCAGCAGCTTAGGGGACAGTCCTAGCACAGATACGCAGTATTTT. Protein sequence: CASSLGDSPSTDTQYF.

The chain carries TRBV7-8 and TRBJ1-5; 10 bases fit TRBD1. Germline CDR1 is SGHVS and CDR2 is FQNEAQ. This CDR3 is 19 amino acids long. The J segment lost 0 bases and the V segment lost 1 base, leaving 9 bases of the junction unmatched. CDR3: CASSLVWDRGQRSNQPQHF. Written as DNA, the CDR3 is TGTGCCAGCAGCTTAGTCTGGGACAGGGGCCAACGTAGCAATCAGCCCCAGCATTTT.

The V and J genes are TRBV3-1 (or the pseudogene TRBV3-2) and TRBJ2-7; 7 bases match TRBD2. The length of the CDR3 is 15 residues. V lost 1 base and J lost 3; bases outside the gene matches: 6. Per germline, CDR1 LGHDT and CDR2 YNNKEL (reference sequence). In DNA, the CDR3 is TGTGCCAGCAGCCAAGGAACGGGGACTAACTACGAGCAGTACTTC. Encoded protein: CASSQGTGTNYEQYF.

The chain's CDR3 is CASSPEGIEQYF. The CDR3 DNA sequence: TGCGCCAGCAGCCCCGAGGGAATCGAGCAGTACTTC. The chain uses TRBV5-1 and TRBJ2-7; perhaps TRBD2 as D (5 bases). CDR3 length equals 12 residues. Germline loops: CDR1 SGHRS, CDR2 YFSETQ. V dropped 4 bases and J dropped 6 bases, with 11 bases sitting between them. The complete variable domain, with remaining parts taken from reference TRBV5-1 and TRBJ2-7, reads KAGVTQTPRYLIKTRGQQVTLSCSPISGHRSVSWYQQTPGQGLQFLFEYFSETQRNKGNFPGRFSGRQFSNSRSEMNVSTLELGDSALYLCASSPEGIEQYFGPGTRLTVT.

CDR3 sequence reads: CASSPRDRGGEKLFF. CDR3 coding DNA: TGTGCCAGCAGCCCCCGGGACAGGGGAGGCGAAAAACTGTTTTTT. The chain uses TRBV11-2 and TRBJ1-4; 10 nucleotides agree with TRBD1. This CDR3 region has 15 residues. Losses at the gene ends were 5 bases for V and 8 bases for J; bases not matched to a gene: 8. Per germline, CDR1 SGHAT and CDR2 FQNNGV.

Only one count was recorded for this clone. The chain carries TRBV11-2 and TRBJ1-2, with a weak D call TRBD1 (5 bases). The germline gives CDR1 SGHAT, CDR2 FQNNGV. There are 13 residues in the CDR3. Trimming removed 3 bases from V and 3 bases from J, with 8 bases in between. The CDR3 region is CASSLGGYYGYTF. CDR3 coding DNA: TGTGCCAGCAGCTTGGGGGGGTACTATGGCTACACCTTC.

The V gene is TRBV29-1, the J gene TRBJ2-5, with no clear D. V was shortened by 2 bases and J by 11 bases, with 12 bases between the two germline ends. CDR1 and CDR2 (germline): SQVTM, ANQGSEA. The CDR3 contains 11 residues. CDR3 DNA: TGCAGCGTTGAACACAGCCAAGAGCAGTACTTC. Protein product: CSVEHSQEQYF. The variable domain in full, completed from reference TRBV29-1 and TRBJ2-5, reads SAVISQKPSRDICQRGTSLTIQCQVDSQVTMMFWYRQQPGQSLTLIATANQGSEATYESGFVIDKFPISRPNLTFSTLTVSNMSPEDSSIYLCSVEHSQEQYFGPGTRLLVL.

This chain links TRBV7-2 with TRBJ2-5; 15 nucleotides line up with TRBD2. Trimming removed 5 bases from V and 1 base from J; junction bases left unmatched: 11. Per germline, CDR1 SGHTA and CDR2 FQGNSA. The CDR3 contains 19 residues. DNA for the CDR3: TGTGCCAGCAGCAAGGAATCACCGGGACTAGCGGGGGGCCAAGAGACCCAGTACTTC. The encoded protein is CASSKESPGLAGGQETQYF.

V is TRBV28 and J is TRBJ1-1; D is perhaps TRBD1 (5 bases). Germline V gene data show CDR1 as MDHEN and CDR2 as SYDVKM. The V gene lost 4 bases and the J gene lost 2 bases, with 11 bases spanning the gap. The CDR3 loop spans 14 amino acids. Here the CDR3 reads CASSYADSNTEAFF. CDR3 coding DNA: TGTGCCAGCAGTTATGCAGACAGCAACACTGAAGCTTTCTTT.

This rearrangement joins TRBV5-1 to TRBJ1-2; 7 positions match TRBD1. The CDR3 is made up of 15 amino acids. Germline V gene sequence: CDR1 SGHRS, CDR2 YFSETQ. After removal of 5 bases from V and 3 bases from J, the junction contained 10 bases not matched to a gene. CDR3 loop: CASSSTPGTDYGYTF. The CDR3 coding sequence is TGCGCCAGCAGTTCAACCCCCGGGACAGACTATGGCTACACCTTC.

This clone has a single count. The chain couples TRBV2 to TRBJ2-3, with 12 nucleotides matching TRBD2. Germline V lookup: CDR1 SNHLY, CDR2 FYNNEI. Trimming at V came to 4 bases and at J to 2 bases, leaving 7 bases not matched to a gene. The CDR3 extends over 17 amino acids. Here the CDR3 reads CASSGPSGGGDTDTQYF. The DNA of the CDR3 is TGTGCCAGCAGTGGGCCTAGCGGGGGGGGCGACACAGATACGCAGTATTTT.

The chain joins TRBV24-1 to TRBJ2-2; TRBD2 matches at 10 bases. CDR3 length: 16 residues. Per the germline V gene, CDR1 is KGHDR and CDR2 is SFDVKD. V lost 3 bases and J lost 6; bases outside the gene matches: 6. In nucleotides, the CDR3 is TGTGCCACCAGTGATGGGACTAGCGTGGAATCCGGGGAGCTGTTTTTT. It codes for CATSDGTSVESGELFF.